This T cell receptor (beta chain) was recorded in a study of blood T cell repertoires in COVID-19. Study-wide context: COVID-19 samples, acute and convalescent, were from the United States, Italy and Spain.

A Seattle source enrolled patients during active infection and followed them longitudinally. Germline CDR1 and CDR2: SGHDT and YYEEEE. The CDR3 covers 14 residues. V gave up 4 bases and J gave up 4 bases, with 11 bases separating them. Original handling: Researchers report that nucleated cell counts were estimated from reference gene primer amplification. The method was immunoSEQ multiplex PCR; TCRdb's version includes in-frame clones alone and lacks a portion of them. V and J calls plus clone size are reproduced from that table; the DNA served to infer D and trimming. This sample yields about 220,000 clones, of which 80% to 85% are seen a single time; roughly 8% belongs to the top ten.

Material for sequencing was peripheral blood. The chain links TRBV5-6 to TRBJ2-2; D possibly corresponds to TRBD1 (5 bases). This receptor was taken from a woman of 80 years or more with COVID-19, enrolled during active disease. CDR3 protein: CASSPWGSTGELFF. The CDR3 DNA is TGTGCCAGCAGCCCCTGGGGCTCCACCGGGGAGCTGTTTTTT.